This T cell receptor beta chain derives from a study of tumor-infiltrating lymphocytes in oesophageal squamous cell carcinoma. This clonotype was counted between two and nine times. A junction boundary mismatches the germline segment, possibly from a read error. TCRdb used MiXCR to reprocess the PCR reads, holding one entry per CDR3 protein. Of around 12,000 distinct CDR3 sequences in the sample, about 55% were seen once. Germline CDR1 MNHNY, CDR2 SVGAGI (reference sequence). The CDR3 runs 14 residues. Specimen: esophageal tumor tissue. The clonotype was recovered from a female donor with esophageal squamous cell carcinoma. The chain is built from TRBV6-6 and TRBJ1-1; 7 nucleotides agree with TRBD1. This CDR3 reads CASSRTGQYYEQYF. The CDR3 DNA sequence: TGTGCCAGCAGTCGGACAGGACAATACTACGAGCAGTACTTT.